The present entry profiles one T cell receptor (beta chain) with its context. This clone appeared a single time. Its antigen is not yet known. Per-base quality was not reported, and no clone a single base away is much larger than it. These data originate in a study of blood T cell repertoires in COVID-19 (TCRdb year 2020). With respect to the entire study: Collaborator samples came from the United States, Italy and Spain and covered acute and convalescent phases of COVID-19. The prospective study material was composed of cDNA or gDNA derived from T cells, B-cell-depleted T cells, or PBMCs. Deeply sampled blood TCRbeta repertoires from subjects exposed to, actively infected with, or recovered from COVID-19 were included in the dataset. The repertoires were released in a freely available public database meant as a resource for research on the immune response to SARS-CoV-2. Samples were obtained from the ongoing ImmuneRACE study (first 160 participants) and from about 1,300 subjects provided by 6 global collaborators. Nearly every sample came with metadata listing a de-identified subject ID, COVID-19 status, age in years and sex. HLA class I and class II types, where available, came from metadata supplied by the sample provider rather than from assay-based typing. Summary of the overall study and its limitations: The amount of clinical and demographic metadata varied by source and participant and was provided uncurated.

In Seattle, one collaborating source enrolled patients while the infection was active and tracked those patients longitudinally over the course of disease. Whole blood was collected in K2EDTA tubes by collaborating institutions according to the institutions' own protocols. For TCRbeta analysis, collaborators shipped samples as frozen whole blood, isolated PBMCs, or DNA extracted from either of those sample types. TCRbeta CDR3 regions were amplified from genomic DNA by means of the immunoSEQ Assay, a bias-controlled multiplex PCR. The study's own analysis went as follows. Nucleated cell counts per sample were estimated from amplification of reference gene primers within the assay. To quantify the absolute abundance of each unique TCRbeta CDR3 rearrangement, sequence reads were collapsed and filtered. For each sample, productive Simpson clonality was calculated as the square root of Simpson's diversity index across productive rearrangements. As stored in TCRdb, this immuneACCESS dataset retains in-frame rearrangements with V and J assigned. A fraction of the clones does not appear; measured against another copy, unresolved V genes explain less than half of the discrepancy, and the remainder lacks a known reason. Clone size and V and J calls were adopted from that table, with D and trimming inferred from the DNA. The sample table shows fewer than 450,000 clones, and about 91% are seen once. The leading ten clones occupy around 12% of the sample.

From the cysteine through the phenylalanine, the CDR3 covers 15 amino acids. Of the read, only the CDR3 DNA is kept; its 45 bases are in frame from base 1. Sequencing was carried out using peripheral blood. The receptor's source is a woman in her fifties or sixties with COVID-19, enrolled during active disease. The rearranged chain carries TRBV7-5 and TRBJ1-4; TRBD1, the table's D call, lacks a check against the DNA. TRBV7-5 is given as a pseudogene. CDR3 protein: CARSLETETNEKLFF. The sequence in DNA is TGTGCCAGAAGCTTAGAGACAGAAACTAATGAAAAACTGTTTTTT.